The next 7 T cell receptor beta chains were all read from a single sample in a study of beta chain features in type 1 diabetes. Isolated RNA was reverse transcribed in full, so expressed TCRB transcripts were sequenced. This table comes from immunoSEQ multiplex PCR, and its TCRdb copy is limited to in-frame clones, with some not included. Counted here are 150,000 to 190,000 clones, 7.5% to 10% occurring once; the ten biggest clones make up 0.5% to 0.65%. The sequenced sample was central memory CD4+ T cells from blood. Every receptor here comes from a man younger than 35 in good health.

Here the CDR3 DNA reads TGTGCCAGCTCCCCCGGGACTAGCGGGCTCAATGAGCAGTTCTTC. Translated: CASSPGTSGLNEQFF. The V gene is TRBV18, the J gene TRBJ2-1; TRBD2 matches 12 bases. The germline CDR1 and CDR2 sequences are KGHSH and LQKENI. CDR3 length equals 15 residues. Trimming took 6 bases from V and 6 from J; bases not matched to a gene: 6.

The chain uses TRBV7-3 and TRBJ2-6; 7 bases align to TRBD1. Unmatched junction bases numbered 9, after V lost 5 bases and J lost 2 bases. From germline, CDR1 is SGHTA and CDR2 FQGTGA. The CDR3 runs to 17 residues. The CDR3 DNA sequence: TGTGCCAGCAGCCAAGTCCTTACAGGGGCTGGGGCCAACGTCCTGACTTTC. This codes for CASSQVLTGAGANVLTF.

The chain is built from TRBV5-1 and TRBJ2-1; TRBD1 aligns across 8 bases. The germline V gene has CDR1 SGHRS and CDR2 YFSETQ. The CDR3 runs 13 residues. The V segment lost 4 bases and the J segment 7 bases; nucleotides outside the gene matches: 4. The CDR3 DNA reads TGCGCCAGCAGCAAGGACAGGGAGAATGAGCAGTTCTTC. This translates into CASSKDRENEQFF.

V gene TRBV6-1 combines with J gene TRBJ1-5, with TRBD1 as a possible D gene (5 bases). The V end lost 8 bases, the J end lost 0 bases, and 11 bases lay between the germline ends. The CDR3 length is 14 residues. Germline assignment: CDR1 MNHNS and CDR2 SASEGT. The CDR3 is CASLRDYSNQPQHF. The CDR3 DNA is TGTGCCAGCCTCAGGGACTATAGCAATCAGCCCCAGCATTTT.

The V gene is TRBV4-2, the J gene TRBJ2-3, with 14 positions matching TRBD2. The CDR3 covers 18 residues. Per germline, CDR1 LGHNA and CDR2 YNFKEQ. Trimming at V came to 5 bases and at J to 2 bases, leaving 9 bases not matched to a gene. The CDR3 DNA follows: TGTGCCAGCAGCTCCGGGACTAGCGGGGGCTATTCCACAGATACGCAGTATTTT. Its translation: CASSSGTSGGYSTDTQYF.

Only a few counts were recorded for this clone. This rearrangement joins TRBV5-6 to TRBJ2-5; TRBD2 might be the D (9 bases). The CDR3 spans 16 residues. CDR1 is SGHDT, CDR2 YYEEEE, per germline. V was trimmed by 0 bases and J by 7 bases, leaving 19 bases between them. CDR3 in amino acids: CASSLVTGGAGGTQYF. The CDR3 DNA sequence: TGTGCCAGCAGCTTGGTTACAGGGGGAGCGGGGGGGACCCAGTACTTC.

This clone was observed a few times. The rearrangement joins TRBV18 to TRBJ2-7; the D gene is possibly TRBD2 (6 bases). CDR1 is KGHSH, CDR2 LQKENI, per germline. The V gene lost 2 bases and the J gene lost 6 bases, with 8 bases spanning the gap. The CDR3 extends over 12 amino acids. The CDR3 DNA sequence: TGTGCCAGCTCACCAGGAGGGGTCGAGCAGTACTTC. Translation gives CASSPGGVEQYF.